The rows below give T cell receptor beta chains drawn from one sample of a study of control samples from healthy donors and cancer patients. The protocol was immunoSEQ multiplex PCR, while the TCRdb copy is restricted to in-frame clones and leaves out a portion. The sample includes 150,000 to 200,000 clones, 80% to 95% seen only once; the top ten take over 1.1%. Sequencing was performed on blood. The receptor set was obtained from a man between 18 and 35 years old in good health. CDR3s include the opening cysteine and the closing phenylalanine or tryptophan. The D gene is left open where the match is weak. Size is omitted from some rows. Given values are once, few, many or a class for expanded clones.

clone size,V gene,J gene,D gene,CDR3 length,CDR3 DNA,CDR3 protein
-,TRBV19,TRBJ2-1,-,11,TGTGCCAGTAGTATCTACAATGAGCAGTTCTTC,CASSIYNEQFF
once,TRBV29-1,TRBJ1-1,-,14,TGCAGCGTCCATTTGCTGTTGGGCGACACTGAAGCTTTCTTT,CSVHLLLGDTEAFF
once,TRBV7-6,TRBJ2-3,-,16,TGTGCCAGCAGCTTAGGACTACTTCCTAGCACAGATACGCAGTATTTT,CASSLGLLPSTDTQYF
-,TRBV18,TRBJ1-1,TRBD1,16,TGTGCCAGCTCACCGGGACAGGGGGCGGGTGACACTGAAGCTTTCTTT,CASSPGQGAGDTEAFF
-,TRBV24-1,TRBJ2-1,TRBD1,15,TGTGCCACCAGTGATACAAGACAGGGGGTCAATGAGCAGTTCTTC,CATSDTRQGVNEQFF
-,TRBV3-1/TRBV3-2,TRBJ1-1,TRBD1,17,TGTGCCAGCAGCCAACTCCGGGACAGGGTAAGGGACACTGAAGCTTTCTTT,CASSQLRDRVRDTEAFF
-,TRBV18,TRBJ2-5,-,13,TGTGCCAGCTCACCACCGGCCCAAGAGACCCAGTACTTC,CASSPPAQETQYF
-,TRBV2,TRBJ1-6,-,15,TGTGCCAGCAGTGAAGCGTACAGGGCTAATTCACCCCTCCACTTT,CASSEAYRANSPLHF
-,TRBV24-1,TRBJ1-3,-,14,TGTGCCACCAGTGATCCGGGTTGGGGAAACACCATATATTTT,CATSDPGWGNTIYF
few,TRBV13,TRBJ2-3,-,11,TGTGCCAGCAGTTATGGTTATACGCAGTATTTT,CASSYGYTQYF
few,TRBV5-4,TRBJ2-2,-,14,TGTGCCAGCAGCTTGGCCGGGGGAACCGGGGAGCTGTTTTTT,CASSLAGGTGELFF
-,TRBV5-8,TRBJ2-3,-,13,TGTGCCAGCAGTCGGGACTTGATCGGTACGCAGTATTTT,CASSRDLIGTQYF
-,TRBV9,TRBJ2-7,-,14,TGTGCCAGCAGCCCCAGGGACGGCCTCTACGAGCAGTACTTC,CASSPRDGLYEQYF
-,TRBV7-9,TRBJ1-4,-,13,TGTGCCAGCAGCTTAGCAGGGTTAAGGAAACTGTTTTTT,CASSLAGLRKLFF
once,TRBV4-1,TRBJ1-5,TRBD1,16,TGCGCCAGCAGCCAGGACCGGACAGGGGGTAATCAGCCCCAGCATTTT,CASSQDRTGGNQPQHF
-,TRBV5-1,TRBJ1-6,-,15,TGCGCCAGCAGCTTAAGGGAGGCCGATAATTCACCCCTCCACTTT,CASSLREADNSPLHF
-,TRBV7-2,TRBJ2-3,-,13,TGTGCCAGCAGCTTAGGGGGCACAGATACGCAGTATTTT,CASSLGGTDTQYF
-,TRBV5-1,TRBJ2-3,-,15,TGCGCCAGCAGCACCGGGCAGGGGTTCACAGATACGCAGTATTTT,CASSTGQGFTDTQYF
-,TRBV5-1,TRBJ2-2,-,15,TGCGCCAGCAGCCCCCAGACAGGGAACACCGGGGAGCTGTTTTTT,CASSPQTGNTGELFF
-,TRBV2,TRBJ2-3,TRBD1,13,TGTGCCAGCAGCCCGGACAGGGAAGATACGCAGTATTTT,CASSPDREDTQYF
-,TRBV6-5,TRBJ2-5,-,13,TGTGCCAGCAGGTCAGGGCTGGGAGAGACCCAGTACTTC,CASRSGLGETQYF
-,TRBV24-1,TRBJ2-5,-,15,TGTGCCACCAGTGGGGGGACGGGCAGCCAAGAGACCCAGTACTTC,CATSGGTGSQETQYF
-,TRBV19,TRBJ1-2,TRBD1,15,TGTGCCAGTACTCCCCCCTGGACAGGGGCGGAAGGCTACACCTTC,CASTPPWTGAEGYTF
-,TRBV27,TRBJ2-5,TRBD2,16,TGTGCCAGCAGCCCCAGGGGGAGCGGGGGGGCCGAGACCCAGTACTTC,CASSPRGSGGAETQYF
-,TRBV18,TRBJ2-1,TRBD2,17,TGTGCCAGCTCACCATCCGCCACGGGGGGGTTCTACAATGAGCAGTTCTTC,CASSPSATGGFYNEQFF
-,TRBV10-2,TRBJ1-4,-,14,TGCGCCAGCAGTCCTTGGAAGGATAATGAAAAACTGTTTTTT,CASSPWKDNEKLFF
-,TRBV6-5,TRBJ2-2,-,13,TGTGCCAGCAGTCTGGGGCCTGCCGGGGAGCTGTTTTTT,CASSLGPAGELFF
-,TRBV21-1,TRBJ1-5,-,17,TGTGCCAGCAGCAAGTTTCTTGGATATAAGAGCAATCAGCCCCAGCATTTT,CASSKFLGYKSNQPQHF
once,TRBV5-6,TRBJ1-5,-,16,TGTGCCAGCAGCTTGGGCGGGGCGGCTGGCAATCAGCCCCAGCATTTT,CASSLGGAAGNQPQHF
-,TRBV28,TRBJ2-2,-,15,TGTGCCACCCTAGGGGGAGGGTCGGACACCGGGGAGCTGTTTTTT,CATLGGGSDTGELFF
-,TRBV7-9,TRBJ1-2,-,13,TGTGCCAGCAGCTTAGACATACTCCATGGCTACACCTTC,CASSLDILHGYTF
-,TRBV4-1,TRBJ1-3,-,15,TGCGCCAGCAGCCAATACGCTGGGGGAGGAAACACCATATATTTT,CASSQYAGGGNTIYF
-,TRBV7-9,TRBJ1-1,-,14,TGTGCCAGCAGCTTACTGGGGGCAAGAACTGAAGCTTTCTTT,CASSLLGARTEAFF
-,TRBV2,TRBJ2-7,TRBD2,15,TGTGCCAGCAGGGCAGGGACTAGCGGGGAAAACGAGCAGTACTTC,CASRAGTSGENEQYF
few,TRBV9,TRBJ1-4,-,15,TGTGCCAGCAGCGTAGGCGGGGGCCTTAATGAAAAACTGTTTTTT,CASSVGGGLNEKLFF
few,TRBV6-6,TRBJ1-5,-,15,TGTGCCAGCAGATACCTACAGGGTTCGAATCAGCCCCAGCATTTT,CASRYLQGSNQPQHF
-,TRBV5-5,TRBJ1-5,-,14,TGTGCCAGCAGCCCAGTGGGGGTGATTCAGCCCCAGCATTTT,CASSPVGVIQPQHF
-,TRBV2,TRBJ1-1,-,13,TGTGCCAGTACAGGAGAGATGAACACTGAAGCTTTCTTT,CASTGEMNTEAFF
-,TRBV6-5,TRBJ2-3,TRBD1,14,TGTGCCAGCAGTTACAAAGGGGGCGAAGATACGCAGTATTTT,CASSYKGGEDTQYF
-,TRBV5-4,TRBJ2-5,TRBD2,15,TGTGCCAGCAGCTTGAGGCTAGCGGGGGAAGAGACCCAGTACTTC,CASSLRLAGEETQYF
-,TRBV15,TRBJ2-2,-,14,TGTGCCACCAGAGGGCCGGGAGAGACCGGGGAGCTGTTTTTT,CATRGPGETGELFF
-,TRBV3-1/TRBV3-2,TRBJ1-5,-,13,TGTGCCAGCAGCCAAGATCAGCTGGCGGCCCAGCATTTT,CASSQDQLAAQHF
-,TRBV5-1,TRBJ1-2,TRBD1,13,TGCGCCAGCAGCTTGGAGGCAGGGGGAGACTACACCTTC,CASSLEAGGDYTF
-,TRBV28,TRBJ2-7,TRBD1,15,TGTGCCAGCAGGAAGTCAGGGGGCAGCGGAAACGAGCAGTACTTC,CASRKSGGSGNEQYF
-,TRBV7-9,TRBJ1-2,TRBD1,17,TGTGCCAGCAGCTCTCTCTCGACAGGGATCGCTAACTATGGCTACACCTTC,CASSSLSTGIANYGYTF
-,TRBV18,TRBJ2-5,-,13,TGTGCCAGCTCACCGGACAGTCAAGAGACCCAGTACTTC,CASSPDSQETQYF
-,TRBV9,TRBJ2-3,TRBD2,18,TGTGCCAGCAGCGTAGGGGCTAGCGGGGGGGCCGGAATAGATACGCAGTATTTT,CASSVGASGGAGIDTQYF
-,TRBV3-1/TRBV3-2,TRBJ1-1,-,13,TGTGCCAGCAGCCAAGATCGAAAGGATGAAGCTTTCTTT,CASSQDRKDEAFF
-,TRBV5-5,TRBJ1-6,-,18,TGTGCCAGCAGCTTGGGTAGGGCGGGACGGGGAGAGGAATCACCCCTCCACTTT,CASSLGRAGRGEESPLHF
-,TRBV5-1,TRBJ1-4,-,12,TGCGCCAGCAGCGGGGACGGTGGAAAACTGTTTTTT,CASSGDGGKLFF
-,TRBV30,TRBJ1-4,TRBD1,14,TGTGCCTGGCACAGGGGGCCAACTAATGAAAAACTGTTTTTT,CAWHRGPTNEKLFF
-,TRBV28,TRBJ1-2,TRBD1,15,TGTGCCAGCAGTCCCCCCGACAGGGGCGATTTAGGCTACACCTTC,CASSPPDRGDLGYTF
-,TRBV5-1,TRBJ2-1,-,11,TGCGCCAGCAGCTTCGACAATGAGCAGTTCTTC,CASSFDNEQFF
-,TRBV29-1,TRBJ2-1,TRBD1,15,TGCAGCGTTGAAACAGGGGCCTTTAATAGGGGTGAGCAGTTCTTC,CSVETGAFNRGEQFF
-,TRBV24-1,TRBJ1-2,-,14,TGTGCCACCAGTGACTCCGTGGACAGCTATGGCTACACCTTC,CATSDSVDSYGYTF
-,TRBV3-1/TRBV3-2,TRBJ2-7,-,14,TGTGCCAGCAGCCAAGGTGGGATCATCTACGAGCAGTACTTC,CASSQGGIIYEQYF
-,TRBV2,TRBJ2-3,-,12,TGTGCCAGCAGGGAGATCACAGATACGCAGTATTTT,CASREITDTQYF
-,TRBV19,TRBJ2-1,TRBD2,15,TGTGCCAGTAGCCGTCTAGCGGGGATCTACAATGAGCAGTTCTTC,CASSRLAGIYNEQFF
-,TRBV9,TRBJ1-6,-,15,TGTGCCAGCAGCTCCACTTGGGCAGCCGATTCACCCCTCCACTTT,CASSSTWAADSPLHF